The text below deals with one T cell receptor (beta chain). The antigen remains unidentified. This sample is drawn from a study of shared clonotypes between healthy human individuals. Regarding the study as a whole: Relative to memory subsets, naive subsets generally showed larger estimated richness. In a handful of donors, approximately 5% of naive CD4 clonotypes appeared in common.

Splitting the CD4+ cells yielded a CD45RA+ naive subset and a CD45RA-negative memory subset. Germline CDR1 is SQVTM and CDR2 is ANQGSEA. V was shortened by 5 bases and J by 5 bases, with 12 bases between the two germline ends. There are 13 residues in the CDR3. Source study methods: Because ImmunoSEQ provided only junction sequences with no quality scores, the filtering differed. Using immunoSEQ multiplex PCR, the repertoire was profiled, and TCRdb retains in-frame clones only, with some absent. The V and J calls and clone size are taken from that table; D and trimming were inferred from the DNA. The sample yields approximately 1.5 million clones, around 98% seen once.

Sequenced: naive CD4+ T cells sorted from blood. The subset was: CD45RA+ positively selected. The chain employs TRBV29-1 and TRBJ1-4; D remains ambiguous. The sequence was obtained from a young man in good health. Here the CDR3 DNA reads TGCAGCGTTTCTTCACGGGAGAATGAAAAACTGTTTTTT. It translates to CSVSSRENEKLFF.